One and the same sample provided the 29 T cell receptor gamma chains below, sequenced in a study of gamma-delta chains in newborns, infants, children. TCRdb fed the reads to CATT. The data hold over a thousand gamma-chain clones, with 3% to 4% observed a single time. Sequenced material: blood. The receptors originated from a child who was a newborn, infant or young child, either healthy, febrile or measles-vaccinated (not recorded which).

This rearrangement joins TRGV9 to TRGJP. V was pared by 6 bases and J by 4 bases, with 6 bases of the junction left unmatched. The CDR3 spans 16 residues. Germline lookup yields CDR1 GITISATS and CDR2 ISYDGTV (reference sequence). The CDR3 reads CALWNPQELGKKIKVF. The CDR3, as DNA: TGTGCCTTGTGGAATCCTCAAGAGTTGGGCAAAAAAATCAAGGTATTT.

A few counts support this clone. TCRdb's protein, taken from a much larger clone, differs from this DNA's translation at residue 3, likely owing to a read error; the protein displayed comes from the DNA. The chain uses TRGV9 and TRGJP. The CDR3 is made up of 16 amino acids. Germline loops: CDR1 GITISATS, CDR2 ISYDGTV (reference sequence). This CDR3 reads CAMWEVQELGKKIKVF. The CDR3, as DNA: TGTGCCATGTGGGAGGTGCAAGAGTTGGGCAAAAAAATCAAGGTGTTC.

This clone was counted between two and nine times. A much larger clone sits a single nucleotide away, making a read error possible. The J gene is TRGJP, the V gene TRGV9. The CDR3 contains 17 residues. With V trimmed by 3 bases and J by 7 bases, 9 bases remained unmatched. Germline CDR1 GITISATS, CDR2 ISYDGTV (reference sequence). The CDR3, as DNA: TGTGCCTTGTGGGAGATGCATTGGGAGTTGGGCAAAAAAATCAAGGTATTT. It translates to CALWEMHWELGKKIKVF.

As concerns this clone: A far larger clone lies a single base away; this is likely a read error. The V and J genes are TRGV9 and TRGJP. The germline V gene has CDR1 GITISATS and CDR2 ISYDGTV (reference sequence). The CDR3 runs to 17 residues. CDR3 sequence reads: CALREVPQELGKKIKVF. For the CDR3, the DNA is TGTGCCTTGCGGGAGGTGCCGCAAGAGTTGGGCAAAAAAATCAAGGTATTT.

This clone is deemed medium-sized (0.01 to 0.1%). This could be a read error, since a much larger clone is one nucleotide away. Additional DNA sequences in this sample encode the identical CDR3. The chain uses TRGV9 and TRGJP. Germline V gene sequence: CDR1 GITISATS, CDR2 ISYDGTV (reference sequence). The junction had 3 bases not matched to a gene; V was cut back by 1 base and J by 6 bases. There are 16 residues in the CDR3. In DNA, the CDR3 is TGTGCCTTGTGGGAGGTACGAGAGTTGGGCAAAAAAATCAAGGTATTT. Its protein is CALWEVRELGKKIKVF.

In its sample, this clone was seen a few times. A much more abundant neighbour one base away suggests this may be a read error. The chain has TRGV9 and TRGJP. Germline V gene sequence: CDR1 GITISATS, CDR2 ISYDGTV (reference sequence). CDR3 length: 17 residues. CDR3 loop: CTLWEDRQELGKKIKVF. For the CDR3, the DNA is TGTACCTTGTGGGAGGACCGTCAAGAGTTGGGCAAAAAAATCAAGGTATTT.

This clone has a handful of counts. Just one base apart from a much larger clone, this may be a read error. The rearrangement joins TRGV9 to TRGJ1 or TRGJ2. Germline CDR1 and CDR2: GITISATS and ISYDGTV (reference sequence). V shed 5 bases and J 0 bases; nucleotides not matched to a gene: 1. The CDR3 runs 12 residues. CDR3 sequence: CALWGNYYKKLF. The CDR3 DNA is TGTGCCTTGTGGGGGAATTATTATAAGAAACTCTTT.

Notes on this clone: One base away lies a much larger clone, so this may be a sequencing read error. This sample includes further DNA sequences coding for the same CDR3. This rearrangement joins TRGV9 to TRGJP. The CDR3 totals 15 residues. Germline assignment: CDR1 GITISATS and CDR2 ISYDGTV (reference sequence). The CDR3 reads CALWDLELGKKIKVF. CDR3 bases: TGTGCCCTGTGGGACCTAGAGTTGGGCAAAAAAATCAAGGTATTT.

The V call is TRGV9, the J call TRGJP. The CDR3 sequence is 17 residues long. Germline V gives CDR1 GITISATS, CDR2 ISYDGTV (reference sequence). The ends lost 1 base at V and 11 bases at J; junction bases unmatched: 11. The CDR3 DNA sequence: TGTGCCTTGTGGGAGGTACGAAGTGTGCTGGGCAAAAAAATCAAGGTATTT. Translation gives CALWEVRSVLGKKIKVF.

Concerning this clone itself: The protein given by TCRdb reflects a much larger clone and differs at residue 12 from this DNA's translation, likely from a read error; the protein shown is the DNA's translation. The genes are TRGV9 and TRGJP. Per germline, CDR1 GITISATS and CDR2 ISYDGTV (reference sequence). CDR3 length: 16 residues. CDR3 residues: CALWDPMELGKRIKVF. Here the CDR3 DNA reads TGTGCCTTGTGGGACCCTATGGAGTTGGGCAAAAGAATCAAGGTATTT.

This clone was picked up a small number of times. The protein in this entry is translated from the DNA; at residue 6 it differs from the protein listed in TCRdb. The chain employs TRGV4 and TRGJP2. CDR1 is EGSTGY and CDR2 is YDSYTSSV in the germline V gene. Trimming took 2 bases from V and 0 from J; bases not matched to a gene: 3. CDR3 length: 15 residues. For the CDR3, the DNA is TGTGCCACCTGGGATGAGCATAGTAGTGATTGGATCAAGACGTTT. Amino acids: CATWDEHSSDWIKTF.

This clone was seen more than once but under ten times. This DNA's translation differs at residue 7 from TCRdb's protein, which comes from a much larger clone; a read error is likely, and the protein shown is translated from the DNA. The chain couples TRGV8 to TRGJP1. The germline V gene encodes CDR1 VENAVY and CDR2 YDSYNSRV. Trimming took 0 bases from V and 4 from J; bases not matched to a gene: 2. CDR3 length equals 14 residues. For the CDR3, the DNA is TGTGCCACCTGGGATAGGCACACTGGTTGGTTCAAGATATTT. Translated: CATWDRHTGWFKIF.

This clone has just a few counts. It is likely a read error: a sequence one base away is far more abundant. Other DNA sequences in the sample encode the same CDR3. The chain recombines TRGV9 with TRGJP. Germline V CDR1 and CDR2: GITISATS, ISYDGTV (reference sequence). The CDR3 covers 16 residues. CDR3 sequence: CALWETQELGKKIKVF. The CDR3, as DNA: TGTGCATTGTGGGAGACTCAAGAGTTGGGCAAAAAAATCAAGGTATTT.

Relative to its sample, this clone is large. The chain is built from TRGV8 and TRGJP2. V dropped 3 bases and J dropped 6; count of bases not matched to a gene: 4. Germline V gene lookup returns CDR1 VENAVY and CDR2 YDSYNSRV. The CDR3 totals 13 residues. The CDR3 region is CATWDRRDWIKTF. For the CDR3, the DNA is TGTGCCACCTGGGATCGTCGTGATTGGATCAAGACGTTT.

On this clone: Germline is not matched at one junction end, which may reflect a read error. The identical CDR3 is also encoded by other nucleotide sequences in the sample. J is TRGJP and V is TRGV9. This CDR3 is 16 amino acids long. Looked up from germline, CDR1 is GITISATS and CDR2 is ISYDGTV (reference sequence). CDR3 DNA sequence: TGTGCCTTGTGGGAGGTGCTTTCGTTGGGCAAAAAGATCAAGGTATTT. Its protein is CALWEVLSLGKKIKVF.

As concerns this clone: Translating this DNA gives a protein that differs at residue 9 from the TCRdb one, which belongs to a much larger clone; a read error is likely, and the protein shown is this translation. This chain uses TRGV4 with TRGJP1. Germline V gene lookup returns CDR1 EGSTGY and CDR2 YDSYTSSV. The CDR3 has 14 amino acids. The CDR3 reads CATWDGPTDWFKIF. In nucleotides, the CDR3 is TGTGCCACCTGGGATGGGCCCACTGATTGGTTCAAGATATTT.

About this clone: The protein TCRdb gives is from a much larger clone and does not agree with this DNA's translation at residue 9, likely a read error; the protein shown here comes from the DNA. V gene TRGV9 combines with J gene TRGJP. In germline, CDR1 is GITISATS, CDR2 ISYDGTV (reference sequence). The CDR3 sequence is 16 residues long. The CDR3 loop is CALWEVSESGKKIKVF. The CDR3 DNA sequence: TGTGCCTTGTGGGAGGTGTCAGAGTCGGGCAAAAAAATCAAGGTATTT.

With regard to this clone: Given a far larger clone just one base away, this is likely a sequencing read error. The genes are TRGV8 and TRGJ1 or TRGJ2. CDR3 size: 12 residues. The germline V gene has CDR1 VENAVY and CDR2 YDSYNSRV. CDR3 nucleotides: TGTGCCGCCTGGGGTGCCTATTATAAGAAACTCTTT. The encoded protein is CAAWGAYYKKLF.

On this clone: Possible read error: a much larger clone is one base away. This chain connects TRGV9 to TRGJP1. Germline V lookup: CDR1 GITISATS, CDR2 ISYDGTV (reference sequence). CDR3 length: 18 residues. V shed 2 bases, J shed 0 bases, and the junction held 12 bases outside the gene matches. DNA of the CDR3: TGTGCCTTGTGGGAGGCATCAGGGACAAATACCACTGGTTGGTTCAAGATATTT. The encoded protein is CALWEASGTNTTGWFKIF.

As concerns this clone: This may be a read error: a much more frequent sequence differs by one nucleotide. The chain recombines TRGV9 with TRGJ1 or TRGJ2. The germline CDR1 and CDR2 sequences are GITISATS and ISYDGTV (reference sequence). The CDR3 is made up of 14 amino acids. DNA for the CDR3: TGTGCCTTGTGGGGGGTGCAGGATTATTATAAGAAACTCTTT. Residues: CALWGVQDYYKKLF.

The sample holds a few counts of this clone. The genes are TRGV2 and TRGJ1 or TRGJ2. CDR3 size: 15 residues. Germline V lookup: CDR1 EGSNGY, CDR2 YDSYNSKV. V dropped 0 bases and J dropped 2; count of bases not matched to a gene: 7. The chain's CDR3 is CATWDGRHYYYKKLF. The DNA of the CDR3 is TGTGCCACCTGGGACGGGCGCCACTATTATTATAAGAAACTCTTT.

The sample holds a few counts of this clone. Relative to the germline gene, one junction end is altered; a read error may explain this. The same CDR3 is also encoded by other DNA sequences in this sample. The gene calls are TRGV9 and TRGJP. From germline, CDR1 is GITISATS and CDR2 ISYDGTV (reference sequence). This CDR3 is 16 amino acids long. CDR3 region: CALWESQELGKKIKVF. The CDR3 DNA reads TGTGCCTTGTGGGAGTCCCAAGAGTTGGGCAAAAAAATCAAGGTGTTT.

The J gene is TRGJP1, the V gene TRGV4. Germline CDR1 reads EGSTGY; CDR2 reads YDSYTSSV. CDR3 size: 14 residues. The trim removed 0 bases at V and 6 bases at J, leaving 4 bases unmatched. The CDR3 is CATWDGLPGWFKIF. CDR3 nucleotides: TGTGCCACCTGGGATGGGCTCCCTGGTTGGTTCAAGATATTT.

This clone was observed a few times. TCRdb shows a much larger clone's protein in place of this DNA's translation, and the two differ at residue 6, likely through a read error; the protein shown is translated from the DNA. The same CDR3 also results from other DNA sequences found in this sample. V and J are TRGV9 and TRGJP. V lost 2 bases, J lost 6 bases, and 4 bases stayed unmatched. CDR1 and CDR2 from the germline V gene are GITISATS and ISYDGTV (reference sequence). The CDR3 contains 16 residues. The CDR3, as DNA: TGTGCCTTGTGGGAGGAGAGAGAGTTGGGCAAAAAAATCAAGGTATTT. Amino acid sequence: CALWEERELGKKIKVF.

As to this clone: The TCRdb record carries a much larger clone's protein, which differs from this DNA's translation at residue 5; a read error is the likely cause, and the protein listed here is the DNA translation. The V and J genes are TRGV4 and TRGJP1. Germline trimming cut 3 bases from V and 0 bases from J; bases unmatched to any gene: 1. In germline, CDR1 is EGSTGY, CDR2 YDSYTSSV. The CDR3 extends over 14 amino acids. CDR3 sequence reads: CATWDYTTGWFKIF. The CDR3 DNA is TGTGCCACCTGGGATTATACCACTGGTTGGTTCAAGATATTT.

The chain couples TRGV9 to TRGJP. The CDR3 has 15 amino acids. V was pared by 4 bases and J by 7 bases, with 4 bases of the junction left unmatched. Looked up from germline, CDR1 is GITISATS and CDR2 is ISYDGTV (reference sequence). The CDR3: CALWEFELGKKIKVF. CDR3 DNA sequence: TGTGCCTTGTGGGAATTCGAGTTGGGCAAAAAAATCAAGGTATTT.

This clone is medium-sized within its sample. V usage is TRGV9 and J usage is TRGJ1 or TRGJ2. The CDR3 runs to 12 residues. The V gene end was trimmed by 0 bases and the J gene end by 6 bases; junction bases not matched to a gene: 2. CDR1 is GITISATS and CDR2 is ISYDGTV in the germline V gene (reference sequence). CDR3 DNA sequence: TGTGCCTTGTGGGAGGTGCGTTATAAGAAACTCTTT. As protein: CALWEVRYKKLF.

By frequency in the sample, this clone is medium-sized. The chain carries TRGV9 and TRGJP. Germline CDR1 and CDR2: GITISATS and ISYDGTV (reference sequence). The length of the CDR3 is 16 residues. The trim removed 1 base at V and 7 bases at J, leaving 4 bases unmatched. Here the CDR3 DNA reads TGTGCCTTGTGGGAGGTCTTCGAGTTGGGCAAAAAAATCAAGGTATTT. Residues: CALWEVFELGKKIKVF.

This clone was seen more than once but under ten times. Given a much more abundant clone one base away, this may be a read error. This chain links TRGV3 with TRGJ1 or TRGJ2. The CDR3 loop spans 13 amino acids. Germline lookup yields CDR1 VTNTFY and CDR2 YDVSTARD (reference sequence). The CDR3 bases are TGTGCCACCTGGGACAGGCTTTATTATAAGAAGCTCTTT. This encodes CATWDRLYYKKLF.